This TCR beta chain was identified during a study of neurological immune-mediated disorders. Notes on the study in general: None of the CDR3 amino acid sequences found in expanded clones was shared across subjects. This suggests that the TCR-beta repertoires were private in all groups. Phylogenetic grouping assigned the repertoires of 18 of 34 multiple sclerosis patients to a single cluster of related CDR3 sequences. This cluster may be a repertoire-level signature.

Over 180 million TCR-beta sequences from 15-18 subjects were obtained in each sequencing run. One entry per CDR3 protein, called by TCRdb with MiXCR from the 5' RACE reads. Of more than 40,000 distinct CDR3 sequences listed, around 1.9% are singletons. From germline, CDR1 is MGHRA and CDR2 YSYEKL. This CDR3 is built from 17 residues. Trimming at V came to 1 base and at J to 10 bases, leaving 13 bases not matched to a gene. This clonotype was counted many times. Its target is unknown. The source of this sequence is a middle-aged woman with multiple sclerosis. This chain connects TRBV4-1 to TRBJ1-6; 7 positions agree with TRBD1. Material for sequencing was PBMCs. The DNA of the CDR3 is TGCGCCAGCAGCCAAGGATTCCGGACAGGTTTAGAATCACCCCTCCACTTT. The encoded protein is CASSQGFRTGLESPLHF.